Below, 13 T cell receptor beta chains from the same sample are listed, as sequenced in a study of shared clonotypes between healthy human individuals. The repertoire was sequenced with immunoSEQ multiplex PCR; TCRdb's copy has only in-frame clones and lacks some. The sample includes 450,000 or so clones, approximately 80% of them seen just once. Material for sequencing was PBMCs. These receptors were obtained from a woman aged 40-49 years in good health. Some clones in this sample may be carry-over from other donors' samples.

The chain carries TRBV4-2 and TRBJ2-1; 7 bases agree with TRBD2. The CDR3 consists of 16 residues. V dropped 4 bases and J dropped 6; count of bases not matched to a gene: 12. In germline, CDR1 is LGHNA, CDR2 YNFKEQ. This CDR3 is CASSPKGRGRINEQFF. In DNA form, the CDR3 reads TGTGCCAGCAGCCCGAAGGGCCGCGGGAGAATCAATGAGCAGTTCTTC.

The chain links TRBV5-5 to TRBJ1-3, with D possibly being TRBD1 (6 bases). CDR1 and CDR2 from the germline V gene are SGHKS and YYEKEE (reference sequence). Trimming shortened V by 4 bases and J by 2 bases, and 13 bases separated the two germline ends. CDR3 length: 15 residues. The DNA for the CDR3 is TGTGCCAGCAGCCCGGGGGCGGGTGCTGGAAACACCATATATTTT. This translates into CASSPGAGAGNTIYF.

The chain recombines TRBV6-1 with TRBJ2-7; 8 nucleotides match TRBD1. The trim removed 6 bases at V and 4 bases at J, leaving 2 bases unmatched. This CDR3 has 12 amino acids. The germline CDR1 and CDR2 sequences are MNHNS and SASEGT. The CDR3 coding sequence is TGTGCCAGCAGCGACAGGGGTTACGAGCAGTACTTC. This codes for CASSDRGYEQYF.

V usage is TRBV6-5 and J usage is TRBJ2-6; no firm D call. The V and J ends lost 7 bases and 2 bases respectively, with 6 bases between them. This CDR3 contains 13 residues. CDR1 is MNHEY and CDR2 is SVGAGI in the germline V gene. The CDR3 here is CASNEPGANVLTF. DNA of the CDR3: TGTGCCAGCAACGAGCCTGGGGCCAACGTCCTGACTTTC.

The chain combines TRBV4-2 with TRBJ2-5; perhaps TRBD2 as D (6 bases). Germline assignment: CDR1 LGHNA and CDR2 YNFKEQ. Trimming removed 0 bases from V and 4 bases from J, with 9 bases in between. CDR3 length equals 14 residues. CDR3 region: CASSQDFGGETQYF. CDR3 DNA: TGTGCCAGCAGCCAAGATTTCGGGGGAGAGACCCAGTACTTC.

The chain has TRBV6-1 and TRBJ1-2, with a tentative D call TRBD1 (5 bases). The V and J ends lost 7 bases and 0 bases respectively, with 9 bases between them. The CDR3 loop spans 13 amino acids. Germline values: CDR1 MNHNS, CDR2 SASEGT. DNA of the CDR3: TGTGCCAGCACCTTGACAGCTAACTATGGCTACACCTTC. Its protein product is CASTLTANYGYTF.

The chain links TRBV5-1 to TRBJ2-2; TRBD2 agrees at 11 bases. V was clipped by 4 bases and J by 3 bases; unmatched bases: 5. The CDR3 has 16 residues. Germline V CDR1 and CDR2: SGHRS, YFSETQ. This CDR3 reads CASSLSGLADTGELFF. CDR3 nucleotides: TGCGCCAGCAGCCTATCGGGACTAGCGGACACCGGGGAGCTGTTTTTT.

The genes are TRBV2 and TRBJ2-7, with D possibly matching TRBD2 (6 bases). CDR1 and CDR2 (germline): SNHLY, FYNNEI. The CDR3 is 12 amino acids. V was trimmed by 4 bases and J by 5 bases, leaving 9 bases between them. The CDR3 sequence is CASSVSGDEQYF. The CDR3 DNA sequence: TGTGCCAGCAGTGTCTCGGGGGACGAGCAGTACTTC.

V and J are TRBV11-2 and TRBJ2-5; possible D gene TRBD1, 5 bases. V lost 5 bases and J lost 5, with 21 bases in between. Germline-derived CDR1 and CDR2 are SGHAT and FQNNGV. The CDR3 runs 16 residues. The CDR3 DNA reads TGTGCCAGCAGCCCCCGTGGGGCAAGCCTCGGTGAGACCCAGTACTTC. It translates to CASSPRGASLGETQYF.

CDR3 sequence: CASSQEGFSLAFF. CDR3 bases: TGCGCCAGCAGCCAAGAGGGGTTCTCTTTGGCTTTCTTT. The chain links TRBV4-3 to TRBJ1-1; D not certain. CDR1 is LGHNA and CDR2 is YSLEER in the germline V gene. The V end was cut by 0 bases, the J end by 11 bases, with 13 bases between. This CDR3 region has 13 residues.

This rearrangement joins TRBV21-1 to TRBJ2-7; the table's D call TRBD2 went unverified against the DNA. TRBV21-1 is tagged as a pseudogene. The CDR3 sequence is 19 residues long. DNA of the CDR3: TGTGCCAGCAGCAAAGGAAGTTCTAGCGGGAGGAGGCTCTCCTACGAGCAGTACTTC. This codes for CASSKGSSSGRRLSYEQYF.

This clone was observed a handful of times. The genes are TRBV28 and TRBJ2-5; D possibly corresponds to TRBD1 (5 bases). CDR1 and CDR2 (germline): MDHEN, SYDVKM. The V and J ends lost 9 bases and 3 bases respectively, with 17 bases between them. The CDR3 loop spans 14 amino acids. The CDR3 spells CASSGLFTKETQYF. DNA of the CDR3: TGTGCCAGTTCAGGGTTATTTACGAAAGAGACCCAGTACTTC.

A note on this clone: A far larger clone is only one base removed, so a read error is likely. The V and J genes are TRBV11-1 and TRBJ2-7; D is possibly TRBD2 (5 bases). The germline gives CDR1 SGHAT, CDR2 FQDESV (reference sequence). The CDR3 contains 15 residues. V lost 0 bases and J lost 3, with 12 bases in between. CDR3 DNA: TGTGCCAGCAGCTTAGCAGTGGCTAGCAGCTACGAGCAGTACTTC. It codes for CASSLAVASSYEQYF.